These 4 T cell receptor beta chains came from one sample sequenced in a study of tissue T cells after allogeneic stem cell transplantation. TCRdb keeps only in-frame clones here, not all; method: immunoSEQ multiplex PCR. The sample shows more than 45,000 clones, roughly 73% of them seen only once. Material: sorted cells pooled from one or two spleens. These receptors came from a pool of C57BL/6 mice in good health.

About this clone itself: Gene and germline names: mouse. The read ends 1 residue shy of where the CDR3 ends; the end is completed using the germline J gene. The V gene is TRBV12-1, the J gene TRBJ2-3; D uncertain. Trimming pared 2 bases from V and 1 base from J, leaving 6 bases between. The CDR3 has 13 amino acids. CDR1 SGHSN and CDR2 HYEKVE come from the germline V gene. Incomplete CDR3 DNA: TGTGCCAGCTCTCCCCGGGGTGCAGAAACGCTGTAT. Translation: CASSPRGAETLY. The complete CDR3 reads CASSPRGAETLYF. Supplemented by reference TRBV12-1 and TRBJ2-3, the full variable domain reads DSGVVQSPRHIIKEKGGRSVLTCIPISGHSNVVWYQQTLGKELKFLIQHYEKVERDKGFLPSRFSVQQFDDYHSEMNMSALELEDSAMYFCASSPRGAETLYFGSGTRLTVL.

On this clone itself: Mouse germline and gene names are used. The read is 1 residue too short to cover the CDR3 end, so that end is filled in from the germline J gene. The chain employs TRBV26 and TRBJ1-1; tentatively, D is TRBD1 (6 bases). V lost 4 bases to trimming and J lost 3 bases, with 9 bases between them. Germline V gives CDR1 KGHPV, CDR2 FQNQEV (reference sequence). CDR3 length equals 13 residues. CDR3: CASSRRGYTEVFF. The part of the CDR3 DNA that was read is TGTGCCAGCAGTCGCAGGGGTTACACAGAAGTCTTC.

Of note for this clone: Gene names and germline match the mouse. CDR3 amino acids: CASSTGSYEQYF. The sequenced CDR3 bases are TGTGCCAGCAGTACGGGCAGCTATGAACAGTAC. This chain uses TRBV19 with TRBJ2-7; D is unclear. The read stops 1 residue short of the end of the CDR3; the missing end is completed from the germline J gene. Germline-derived CDR1 and CDR2 are FNHDT and SITEND (reference sequence). This CDR3 region has 12 residues. V shed 3 bases and J shed 3 bases, with 7 bases lying between them.

Turning to this clone: Germline and genes: mouse. The CDR3 end is not reached by the read, which stops 1 residue before it; the germline J gene fills it in. The chain uses TRBV14 and TRBJ1-3; the D gene is possibly TRBD1 (6 bases). CDR3 length: 14 amino acids. V was pared by 2 bases and J by 3 bases, with 9 bases between. CDR1 is SGHDT and CDR2 is FRDEAV in the germline V gene. The sequenced CDR3 bases are TGTGCCAGCAGTTTGAGGGGGAGTGGAAATACGCTCTAT. Translation gives CASSLRGSGNTLY. From start to end, the CDR3 is CASSLRGSGNTLYF.